Listed here are 12 T cell receptor beta chains from one sample, sequenced in a study of Ad26.COV2.S vaccination and SARS-CoV-2 variants. Treatment indicated: about 20 received Ad26.COV2.S at low or high dose, single or two shots; about 5 received placebo; per-sample allocation not given. Samples came from day 63 after the first vaccine or placebo injection. The table came from immunoSEQ multiplex PCR; TCRdb's copy has only in-frame clones and leaves some out. Here the sample spans 440,000 or so clones, less than 95% being singletons. The specimen comprised peripheral blood, sampled in a trial of Ad26.COV2.S vaccine versus placebo. The receptor set was obtained from a person between 18 and 60 years old who received the Ad26.COV2.S COVID-19 vaccine or a placebo.

The chain has TRBV28 and TRBJ2-3; no reliable D call. The CDR3 totals 14 residues. V was cut by 2 bases and J by 0 bases, with 6 bases left in between. CDR1 and CDR2 from the germline V gene are MDHEN and SYDVKM. CDR3 protein: CASSLGSSTDTQYF. CDR3 sequence (DNA): TGTGCCAGCAGTTTAGGTTCTAGCACAGATACGCAGTATTTT.

V and J are TRBV18 and TRBJ2-5; the D gene is possibly TRBD2 (6 bases). The CDR3 consists of 14 residues. CDR1 and CDR2 (germline): KGHSH, LQKENI. The germline V and J ends were trimmed by 0 bases and 4 bases, with 9 bases remaining between them. As DNA, the CDR3 is TGTGCCAGCTCACCACCGGGACTGCGAGAGACCCAGTACTTC. As protein: CASSPPGLRETQYF. Full variable domain (outside the CDR3, taken from reference TRBV18 and TRBJ2-5): NAGVMQNPRHLVRRRGQEARLRCSPMKGHSHVYWYRQLPEEGLKFMVYLQKENIIDESGMPKERFSAEFPKEGPSILRIQQVVRGDSAAYFCASSPPGLRETQYFGPGTRLLVL.

The sample holds one count of this clone. This chain joins TRBV30 and TRBJ1-4; D is perhaps TRBD1 (5 bases). Germline CDR1 and CDR2: GTSNPN and SVGIG (reference sequence). The V and J ends lost 2 bases and 8 bases respectively, with 15 bases between them. CDR3 length equals 14 residues. CDR3 region: CAWSSPGGREKLFF. In DNA form, the CDR3 reads TGTGCCTGGAGTTCCCCCGGGGGAAGGGAAAAACTGTTTTTT.

This rearrangement joins TRBV28 to TRBJ1-3; tentatively, D is TRBD1 (5 bases). CDR1 and CDR2 from the germline V gene are MDHEN and SYDVKM. Trimming cost V 5 bases and J 7 bases, with 9 bases left between them. The CDR3 runs to 12 residues. CDR3 in amino acids: CASSTGGNTIYF. DNA for the CDR3: TGTGCCAGCAGTACCGGGGGGAACACCATATATTTT.

The V gene is TRBV10-1, the J gene TRBJ1-5; the D gene is possibly TRBD1 (5 bases). CDR3 length: 15 amino acids. Germline loops: CDR1 WNHNN, CDR2 SYGVQD (reference sequence). V shed 5 bases and J shed 0 bases, with 11 bases lying between them. The CDR3 sequence is CASSPDTYSNQPQHF. As DNA, the CDR3 is TGCGCCAGCAGTCCGGACACGTATAGCAATCAGCCCCAGCATTTT.

CDR3: CASSFRTGRETQYF. The CDR3 nucleotides read TGTGCCAGCAGCTTCCGGACAGGGCGGGAGACCCAGTACTTC. The rearrangement joins TRBV5-4 to TRBJ2-5; TRBD1 agrees at 8 bases. Germline assignment: CDR1 SGHNT and CDR2 YYREEE (reference sequence). The CDR3 contains 14 residues. V lost 2 bases to trimming and J lost 5 bases; unmatched junction nucleotides: 5.

The CDR3 protein is CASSQVPEKLFF. In nucleotides, the CDR3 is TGCGCCAGCAGCCAAGTTCCCGAAAAACTGTTTTTT. The V call is TRBV4-3, the J call TRBJ1-4; D ambiguous. This CDR3 region has 12 residues. The germline V gene has CDR1 LGHNA and CDR2 YSLEER. V dropped 1 base and J dropped 8 bases, with 5 bases sitting between them.

The chain has TRBV4-1 and TRBJ2-7; 8 bases are a match to TRBD2. CDR3 length: 15 amino acids. Germline-derived CDR1 and CDR2 are MGHRA and YSYEKL. Trimming removed 6 bases from V and 3 bases from J; junction bases left unmatched: 10. The CDR3 here is CASRTGLAANYEQYF. The CDR3, as DNA: TGCGCCAGCAGAACTGGACTAGCAGCGAACTACGAGCAGTACTTC.

This clone is a singleton in its sample. The rearrangement joins TRBV6-5 to TRBJ1-6; the D gene is possibly TRBD1 (5 bases). V was trimmed by 9 bases and J by 7 bases, leaving 13 bases between them. This CDR3 is 13 amino acids long. Per the germline V gene, CDR1 is MNHEY and CDR2 is SVGAGI. This chain's CDR3 is CASLRDRNSPLHF. CDR3 DNA sequence: TGTGCCAGTCTCCGGGACCGAAATTCACCCCTCCACTTT.

V gene TRBV10-3 combines with J gene TRBJ2-2, with TRBD2 as a possible D gene (5 bases). CDR1 ENHRY and CDR2 SYGVKD come from the germline V gene. With 8 bases removed from V and 2 bases from J, the gap between germline ends came to 9 bases. The length of the CDR3 is 13 residues. The CDR3 loop reads CAIGSRNTGELFF. CDR3 DNA: TGTGCCATCGGGAGCCGAAACACCGGGGAGCTGTTTTTT.

CDR3: CASSPAGSTEAFF. The CDR3 region has the DNA TGTGCCAGCAGCCCTGCAGGGTCCACTGAAGCTTTCTTT. The gene calls are TRBV12-3 or TRBV12-4 and TRBJ1-1; possibly TRBD1 for D (5 bases). The CDR3 is 13 residues long. The V and J ends lost 6 bases and 4 bases respectively, with 12 bases between them.

The V and J genes are TRBV19 and TRBJ2-3; either TRBD1 or TRBD2 may fit D (5 bases each). The germline V gene has CDR1 LNHDA and CDR2 SQIVND (reference sequence). This CDR3 region has 13 residues. With 8 bases removed from V and 6 bases from J, the gap between germline ends came to 15 bases. CDR3 region: CASHGGFGDTQYF. Written as DNA, the CDR3 is TGTGCCAGTCATGGGGGTTTTGGCGATACGCAGTATTTT.